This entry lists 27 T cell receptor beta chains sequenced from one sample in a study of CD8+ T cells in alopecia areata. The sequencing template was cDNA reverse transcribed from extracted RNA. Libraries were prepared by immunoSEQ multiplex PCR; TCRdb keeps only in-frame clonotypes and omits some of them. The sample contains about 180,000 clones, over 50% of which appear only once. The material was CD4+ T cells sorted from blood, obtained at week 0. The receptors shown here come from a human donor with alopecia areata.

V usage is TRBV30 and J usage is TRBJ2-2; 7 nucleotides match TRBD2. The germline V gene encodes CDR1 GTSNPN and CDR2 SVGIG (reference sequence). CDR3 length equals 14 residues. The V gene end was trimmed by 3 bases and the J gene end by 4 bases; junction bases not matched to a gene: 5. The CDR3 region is CAWRTSSGTGELFF. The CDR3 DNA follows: TGTGCCTGGAGGACTAGCTCGGGCACCGGGGAGCTGTTTTTT.

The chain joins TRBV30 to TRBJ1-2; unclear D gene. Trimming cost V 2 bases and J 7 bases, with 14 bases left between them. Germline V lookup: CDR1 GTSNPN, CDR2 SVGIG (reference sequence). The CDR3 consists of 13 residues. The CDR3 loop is CAWSPQVRGGYTF. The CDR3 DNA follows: TGTGCCTGGAGTCCCCAGGTTCGGGGTGGCTACACCTTC. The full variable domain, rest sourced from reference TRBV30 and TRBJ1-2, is SQTIHQWPATLVQPVGSPLSLECTVEGTSNPNLYWYRQAAGRGLQLLFYSVGIGQISSEVPQNLSASRPQDRQFILSSKKLLLSDSGFYLCAWSPQVRGGYTFGSGTRLTVV.

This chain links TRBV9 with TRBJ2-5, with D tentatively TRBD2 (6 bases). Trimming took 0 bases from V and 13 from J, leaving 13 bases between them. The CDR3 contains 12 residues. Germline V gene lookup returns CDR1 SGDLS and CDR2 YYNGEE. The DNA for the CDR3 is TGTGCCAGCAGCGTAGTGGAGGGAACTCGGTACTTC. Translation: CASSVVEGTRYF.

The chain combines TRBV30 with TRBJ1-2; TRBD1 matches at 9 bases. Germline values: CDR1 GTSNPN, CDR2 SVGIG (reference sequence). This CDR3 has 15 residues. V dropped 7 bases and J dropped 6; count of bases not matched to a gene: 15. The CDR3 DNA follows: TGTGCCTCGACGTTCCCGGGACAGGGACGCGATGGCTACACCTTC. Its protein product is CASTFPGQGRDGYTF.

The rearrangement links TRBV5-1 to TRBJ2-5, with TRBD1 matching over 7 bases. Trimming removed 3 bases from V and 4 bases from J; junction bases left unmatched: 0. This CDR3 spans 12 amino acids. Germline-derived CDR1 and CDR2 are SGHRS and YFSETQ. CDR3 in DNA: TGCGCCAGCAGCTACAGGGGAGAGACCCAGTACTTC. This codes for CASSYRGETQYF.

CDR3 in amino acids: CASSFRGWGNKYF. DNA of the CDR3: TGTGCCAGCAGTTTCCGCGGGTGGGGGAACAAATACTTC. This chain uses TRBV27 with TRBJ2-7; D assignment may be TRBD1 or TRBD2 (5 bases each). Germline loops: CDR1 MNHEY, CDR2 SMNVEV (reference sequence). This CDR3 is built from 13 residues. Trimming pared 3 bases from V and 13 bases from J, leaving 19 bases between.

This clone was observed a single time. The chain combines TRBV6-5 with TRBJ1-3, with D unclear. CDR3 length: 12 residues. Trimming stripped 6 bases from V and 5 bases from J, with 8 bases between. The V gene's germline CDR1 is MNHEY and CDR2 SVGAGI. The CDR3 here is CASSTSRNTIYF. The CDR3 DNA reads TGTGCCAGCAGCACATCTCGAAACACCATATATTTT.

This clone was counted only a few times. CDR3 DNA: TGCGCCAGACCCGATGAGCAGTTCTTC. Protein sequence: CARPDEQFF. The chain carries TRBV23-1 and TRBJ2-1; D ambiguous. TRBV23-1 falls under the ORF class, with uncertain function. The CDR3 spans 9 residues. Trimming took 9 bases from V and 8 from J, leaving 5 bases between them.

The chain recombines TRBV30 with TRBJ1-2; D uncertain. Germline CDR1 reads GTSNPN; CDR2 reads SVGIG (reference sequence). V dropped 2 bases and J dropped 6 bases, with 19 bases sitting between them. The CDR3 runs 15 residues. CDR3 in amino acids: CAWSHEIRGGDGYTF. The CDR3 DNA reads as TGTGCCTGGAGTCACGAAATCCGTGGCGGGGATGGCTACACCTTC. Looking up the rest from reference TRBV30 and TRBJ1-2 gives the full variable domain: SQTIHQWPATLVQPVGSPLSLECTVEGTSNPNLYWYRQAAGRGLQLLFYSVGIGQISSEVPQNLSASRPQDRQFILSSKKLLLSDSGFYLCAWSHEIRGGDGYTFGSGTRLTVV.

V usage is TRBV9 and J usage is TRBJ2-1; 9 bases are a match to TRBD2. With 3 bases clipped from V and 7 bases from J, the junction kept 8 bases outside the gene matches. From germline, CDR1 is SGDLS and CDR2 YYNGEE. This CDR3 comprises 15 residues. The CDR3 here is CASSGVAGAGNEQFF. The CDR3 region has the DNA TGTGCCAGCAGCGGCGTAGCGGGGGCCGGGAATGAGCAGTTCTTC.

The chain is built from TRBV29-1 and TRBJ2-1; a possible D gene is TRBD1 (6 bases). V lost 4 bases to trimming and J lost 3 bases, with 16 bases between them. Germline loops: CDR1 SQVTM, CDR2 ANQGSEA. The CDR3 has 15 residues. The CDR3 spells CSVVMGARNYNEQFF. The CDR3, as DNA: TGCAGCGTTGTAATGGGGGCTCGGAACTACAATGAGCAGTTCTTC.

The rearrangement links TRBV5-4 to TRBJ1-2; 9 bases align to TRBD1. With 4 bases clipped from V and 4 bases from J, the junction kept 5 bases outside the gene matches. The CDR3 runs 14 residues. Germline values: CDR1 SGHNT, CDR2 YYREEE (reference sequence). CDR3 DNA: TGTGCCAGCAGCACACAGGGGGCGGTCTATGGCTACACCTTC. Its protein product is CASSTQGAVYGYTF.

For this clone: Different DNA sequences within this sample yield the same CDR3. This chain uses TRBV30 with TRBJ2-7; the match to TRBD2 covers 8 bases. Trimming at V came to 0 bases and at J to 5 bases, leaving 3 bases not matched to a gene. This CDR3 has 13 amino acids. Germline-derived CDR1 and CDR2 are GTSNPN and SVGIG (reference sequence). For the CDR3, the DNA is TGTGCCTGGAGTGTGGCGGGGGGCAACGAGCAGTACTTC. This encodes CAWSVAGGNEQYF.

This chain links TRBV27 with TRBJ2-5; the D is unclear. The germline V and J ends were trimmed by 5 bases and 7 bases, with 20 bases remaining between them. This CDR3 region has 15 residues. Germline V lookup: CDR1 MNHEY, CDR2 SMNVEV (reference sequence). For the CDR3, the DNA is TGTGCCAGCAGTACCTGGGATTCCGCGGAGCGGACCCAGTACTTC. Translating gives CASSTWDSAERTQYF.

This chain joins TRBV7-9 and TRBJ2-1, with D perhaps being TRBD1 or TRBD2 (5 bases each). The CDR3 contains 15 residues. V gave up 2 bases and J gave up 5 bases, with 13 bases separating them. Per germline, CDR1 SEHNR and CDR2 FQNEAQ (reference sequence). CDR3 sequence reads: CASSLIRGSHNEQFF. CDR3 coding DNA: TGTGCCAGCAGCTTAATACGGGGCTCTCACAATGAGCAGTTCTTC.

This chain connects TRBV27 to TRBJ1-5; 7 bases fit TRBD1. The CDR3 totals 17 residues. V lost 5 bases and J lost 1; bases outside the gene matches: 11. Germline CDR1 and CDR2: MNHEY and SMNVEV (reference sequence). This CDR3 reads CASSPDRIGESNQPQHF. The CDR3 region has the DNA TGTGCCAGCAGTCCGGACAGGATTGGGGAGAGCAATCAGCCCCAGCATTTT.

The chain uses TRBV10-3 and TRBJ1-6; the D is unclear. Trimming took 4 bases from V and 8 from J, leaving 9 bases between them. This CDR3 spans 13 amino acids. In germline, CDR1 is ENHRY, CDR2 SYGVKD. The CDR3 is CAISGIQDSPLHF. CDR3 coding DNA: TGTGCCATCAGTGGCATCCAGGATTCACCCCTCCACTTT.

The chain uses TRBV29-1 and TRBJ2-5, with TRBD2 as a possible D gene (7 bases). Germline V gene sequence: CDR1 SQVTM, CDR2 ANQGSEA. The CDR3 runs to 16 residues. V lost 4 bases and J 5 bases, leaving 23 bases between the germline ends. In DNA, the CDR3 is TGCAGCGTTGTTCCCAGGGGAGGGGCGGTTGCTGAGACCCAGTACTTC. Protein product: CSVVPRGGAVAETQYF.

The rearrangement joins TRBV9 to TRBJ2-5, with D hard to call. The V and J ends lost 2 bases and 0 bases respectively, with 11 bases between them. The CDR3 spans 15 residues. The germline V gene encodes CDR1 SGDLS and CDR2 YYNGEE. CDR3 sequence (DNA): TGTGCCAGCAGCGTCGCAGCGACCGACCAAGAGACCCAGTACTTC. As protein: CASSVAATDQETQYF.

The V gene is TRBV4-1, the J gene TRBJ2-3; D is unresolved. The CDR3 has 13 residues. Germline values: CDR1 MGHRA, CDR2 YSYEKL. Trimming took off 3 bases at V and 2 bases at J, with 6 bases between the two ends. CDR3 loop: CASSQRVTDTQYF. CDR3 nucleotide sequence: TGCGCCAGCAGCCAGAGAGTCACAGATACGCAGTATTTT.

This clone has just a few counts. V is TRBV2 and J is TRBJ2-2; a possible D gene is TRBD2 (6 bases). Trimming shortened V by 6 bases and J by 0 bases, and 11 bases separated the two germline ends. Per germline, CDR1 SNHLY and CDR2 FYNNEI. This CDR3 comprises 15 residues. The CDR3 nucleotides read TGTGCCAGCAGCCGGGACTCGCCGAACACCGGGGAGCTGTTTTTT. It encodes CASSRDSPNTGELFF.

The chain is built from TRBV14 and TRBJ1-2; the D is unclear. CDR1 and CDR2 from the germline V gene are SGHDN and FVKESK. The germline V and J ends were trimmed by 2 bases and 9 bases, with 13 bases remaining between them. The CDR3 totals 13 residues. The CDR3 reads CASSQYGLKSYTF. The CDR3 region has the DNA TGTGCCAGCAGCCAATACGGTCTTAAAAGCTACACCTTC.

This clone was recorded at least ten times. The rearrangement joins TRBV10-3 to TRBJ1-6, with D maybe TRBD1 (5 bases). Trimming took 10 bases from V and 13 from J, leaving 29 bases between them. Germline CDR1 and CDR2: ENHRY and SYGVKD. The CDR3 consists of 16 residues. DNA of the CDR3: TGTGCCACCAGGGTGGGCTTAACCGGGACGGGTTCGCCCCTCCACTTT. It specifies CATRVGLTGTGSPLHF.

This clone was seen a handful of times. The CDR3 sequence is CASRGLVGEQYF. CDR3 DNA: TGTGCCAGCAGGGGACTAGTGGGCGAGCAGTACTTC. V is TRBV2 and J is TRBJ2-7; 8 nucleotides agree with TRBD2. The CDR3 runs 12 residues. J was trimmed by 6 bases and V by 6 bases; bases with no gene match: 4. Germline V CDR1 and CDR2: SNHLY, FYNNEI.

CDR3 residues: CASSARGGEETQYF. In nucleotides, the CDR3 is TGTGCCAGCAGTGCTCGAGGGGGCGAAGAGACCCAGTACTTC. The genes are TRBV6-1 and TRBJ2-5; 7 nucleotides align to TRBD1. With 4 bases clipped from V and 3 bases from J, the junction kept 5 bases outside the gene matches. Germline lookup yields CDR1 MNHNS and CDR2 SASEGT. CDR3 length: 14 residues.

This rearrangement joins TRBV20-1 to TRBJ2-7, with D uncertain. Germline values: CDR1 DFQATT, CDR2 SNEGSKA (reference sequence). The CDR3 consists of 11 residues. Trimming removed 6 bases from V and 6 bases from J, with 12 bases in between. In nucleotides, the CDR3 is TGCAGTGCCACTATTTGGGGCGAGCAGTACTTC. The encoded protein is CSATIWGEQYF.

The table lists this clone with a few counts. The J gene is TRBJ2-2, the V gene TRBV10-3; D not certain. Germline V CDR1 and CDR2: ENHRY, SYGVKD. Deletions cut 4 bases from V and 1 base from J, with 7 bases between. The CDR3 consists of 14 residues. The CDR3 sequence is CAISGVVNTGELFF. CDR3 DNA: TGTGCCATCAGTGGGGTGGTGAACACCGGGGAGCTGTTTTTT.